Listed below are T cell receptor beta chains from one sample, sequenced in a study of radiotherapy plus CTLA-4 blockade in lung cancer. Sequencing used immunoSEQ multiplex PCR; TCRdb keeps in-frame clones, though not all of them. This sample has roughly 88,000 clones, with about four fifths found just once. The sample here was peripheral blood, taken from a patient treated with radiotherapy plus ipilimumab. The receptors were gathered from a human donor with non-small cell lung cancer who had stable disease on radiotherapy plus ipilimumab. Each CDR3 is given with its conserved first and last residue. Fields, in order: V gene, clone size, J gene, D gene, CDR3 protein, CDR3 DNA. The D gene is left open where the match is weak. Size is omitted from some rows. Given values are once, few, many or a class for expanded clones.

TRBV27	few	TRBJ2-1	.	CASSFRAGNYNEQFF	TGTGCCAGCAGTTTTAGGGCAGGGAACTACAATGAGCAGTTCTTC
TRBV5-1	.	TRBJ1-1	.	CAGSADLTTNTEAFF	TGCGCCGGCAGCGCGGACCTCACGACTAACACTGAAGCTTTCTTT
TRBV6-5	.	TRBJ2-5	TRBD2	CASKASGGARETQYF	TGTGCCAGCAAGGCTAGCGGGGGGGCCAGGGAGACCCAGTACTTC
TRBV6-5	.	TRBJ1-3	TRBD1	CASSFQGARGNTIYF	TGTGCCAGCAGTTTTCAGGGGGCGAGAGGAAACACCATATATTTT
TRBV5-8	few	TRBJ1-6	TRBD1	CASSLRTGDYSSPLHF	TGTGCCAGCAGCCTGCGGACAGGGGATTATAGTTCACCCCTCCACTTT
TRBV2	.	TRBJ2-1	.	CASSFEVEQFF	TGTGCCAGCAGCTTTGAGGTTGAGCAGTTCTTC
TRBV14	few	TRBJ2-1	TRBD1	CASSPPGQGTYNEQFF	TGTGCCAGCAGCCCTCCGGGACAGGGAACCTACAATGAGCAGTTCTTC
TRBV28	.	TRBJ2-5	.	CASSLEQMETQYF	TGTGCCAGCAGTTTGGAGCAGATGGAGACCCAGTACTTC
TRBV29-1	.	TRBJ1-1	TRBD1	CSVRQGRTEAFF	TGCAGCGTGAGACAGGGGCGAACTGAAGCTTTCTTT
TRBV10-2	.	TRBJ2-1	TRBD2	CASSVSGRSAEQFF	TGCGCCAGCAGTGTGAGCGGGAGGTCCGCTGAGCAGTTCTTC
TRBV6-1	.	TRBJ1-6	.	CASSVRDKRNSPLHF	TGTGCCAGCAGTGTACGAGATAAGAGAAATTCACCCCTCCACTTT
TRBV27	.	TRBJ1-2	.	CASSFEGNYGYTF	TGTGCCAGCAGTTTTGAGGGGAACTATGGCTACACCTTC
TRBV5-1	.	TRBJ2-4	TRBD1	CASSTGQGSDIQYF	TGCGCCAGCAGCACCGGACAGGGTTCGGACATTCAGTACTTC
TRBV7-2	.	TRBJ2-1	TRBD2	CASSAHSGLASNEQFF	TGTGCCAGCAGCGCGCACTCGGGACTAGCCTCCAATGAGCAGTTCTTC
TRBV5-4	.	TRBJ2-1	.	CASSPGDKYNEQFF	TGTGCCAGCAGCCCCGGGGACAAATACAATGAGCAGTTCTTC
TRBV9	.	TRBJ2-5	TRBD2	CASSLRGEETQYF	TGTGCCAGCAGCCTCCGGGGGGAAGAGACCCAGTACTTC
TRBV28	.	TRBJ1-4	.	CASRRGHSEKLFF	TGTGCCAGCAGGAGAGGTCATAGTGAAAAACTGTTTTTT
TRBV6-1	.	TRBJ2-2	TRBD2	CAMGGFTANTGELFF	TGTGCCATGGGGGGGTTTACCGCGAACACCGGGGAGCTGTTTTTT
TRBV11-3	.	TRBJ2-3	.	CASSFRRGSTDTQYF	TGTGCCAGCAGCTTTCGCAGAGGTAGCACAGATACGCAGTATTTT
TRBV30	.	TRBJ1-5	.	CAWSLGNQPQHF	TGTGCCTGGAGTCTGGGGAATCAGCCCCAGCATTTT
TRBV6-5	.	TRBJ1-1	.	CASRGSGTGNTEAFF	TGTGCCAGCAGGGGGTCAGGGACGGGGAACACTGAAGCTTTCTTT
TRBV6-6	few	TRBJ2-7	TRBD1	CASRPPGTGVYEQYF	TGTGCCAGCAGACCTCCCGGGACAGGGGTTTACGAGCAGTACTTC
TRBV29-1	.	TRBJ2-7	.	CSVVHGTYEQYF	TGCAGCGTTGTGCACGGAACCTACGAGCAGTACTTC
TRBV27	.	TRBJ2-5	.	CASSEWGKGTQYF	TGTGCCAGCAGTGAATGGGGCAAGGGGACCCAGTACTTC
TRBV5-1	many	TRBJ1-2	.	CASSLGARANYGYTF	TGCGCCAGCAGCTTGGGGGCCAGGGCTAACTATGGCTACACCTTC
TRBV18	.	TRBJ2-2	.	CASSPQGDWKTGELFF	TGTGCCAGCTCACCACAAGGGGACTGGAAAACCGGGGAGCTGTTTTTT
TRBV5-4	.	TRBJ1-5	.	CASSWGGHQGNQPQHF	TGTGCCAGCAGCTGGGGCGGCCACCAGGGCAATCAGCCCCAGCATTTT
TRBV15	.	TRBJ2-5	.	CATSKDRSSQYF	TGTGCCACCAGCAAAGATAGAAGTTCCCAGTACTTC
TRBV10-3	.	TRBJ1-1	.	CAIREGGTDQTEAFF	TGTGCCATCAGGGAGGGGGGCACCGACCAAACTGAAGCTTTCTTT
TRBV7-3	.	TRBJ2-3	.	CASSSTDTDTQYF	TGTGCCAGCAGTTCGACAGACACAGATACGCAGTATTTT
TRBV11-3	.	TRBJ2-3	TRBD2	CASSQLHPGLAGADTQYF	TGTGCCAGCAGCCAACTCCACCCGGGACTAGCGGGGGCAGATACGCAGTATTTT
TRBV19	.	TRBJ1-6	.	CASSGQLSSYNSPLHF	TGTGCCAGTAGCGGACAGTTAAGCTCCTATAATTCACCCCTCCACTTT
TRBV5-5	.	TRBJ2-5	.	CASSGLFQETQYF	TGTGCCAGCAGCGGACTTTTTCAAGAGACCCAGTACTTC
TRBV5-1	few	TRBJ2-5	TRBD1	CASSTGQGRETQYF	TGCGCCAGCAGCACCGGACAGGGTCGGGAGACCCAGTACTTC
TRBV28	.	TRBJ2-2	.	CASRTVRGRYTGELFF	TGTGCCAGCAGAACGGTACGGGGACGTTACACCGGGGAGCTGTTTTTT
TRBV6-1	.	TRBJ2-1	.	CASSESVGGPYNEQFF	TGTGCCAGCAGTGAAAGTGTCGGCGGCCCCTACAATGAGCAGTTCTTC
TRBV18	.	TRBJ1-2	.	CASSRGQTGYGYTF	TGTGCCAGCTCACGGGGACAAACGGGGTATGGCTACACCTTC
TRBV6-6	.	TRBJ1-2	TRBD1	CASRPGQSNYGYTF	TGTGCCAGCCGGCCGGGACAGTCAAACTATGGCTACACCTTC
TRBV5-4	.	TRBJ2-2	.	CASSPGTGRQNTGELFF	TGTGCCAGCAGCCCGGGGACGGGACGCCAGAACACCGGGGAGCTGTTTTTT
TRBV6-1	.	TRBJ2-7	.	CASSPQGKITYEQYF	TGTGCCAGCAGCCCTCAGGGGAAAATAACCTACGAGCAGTACTTC
TRBV18	.	TRBJ1-5	.	CASSPVHNQPQHF	TGTGCCAGCTCACCAGTGCATAATCAGCCCCAGCATTTT
TRBV21-1	.	TRBJ2-5	.	CASSKVLGAHGETQYF	TGTGCCAGCAGCAAAGTGCTAGGGGCGCATGGAGAGACCCAGTACTTC
TRBV21-1	.	TRBJ1-2	.	CASRRHITDGYTF	TGTGCCAGCAGGAGGCACATAACGGATGGCTACACCTTC
TRBV25-1	once	TRBJ1-2	TRBD1	CASSKTGTYYGYTF	TGTGCCAGCAGCAAGACAGGGACCTACTATGGCTACACCTTC
TRBV4-1	.	TRBJ1-4	.	CASSQGGLNEKLFF	TGCGCCAGCAGCCAGGGGGGGCTTAATGAAAAACTGTTTTTT
TRBV7-2	.	TRBJ2-1	.	CASSLALSTNEQFF	TGTGCCAGCAGCTTAGCGCTCAGCACTAATGAGCAGTTCTTC
TRBV7-9	few	TRBJ1-1	.	CASSLLQGSTEAFF	TGTGCCAGCAGCTTACTACAGGGTTCCACTGAAGCTTTCTTT